This T cell receptor (beta chain) was documented in a study of T cells after yellow fever vaccination. The study, taken as a whole, reports: Peaking on day 5 versus 15, the secondary response was faster but weaker.

This clonotype occurred many times. Its antigen remains unidentified. TCRdb redid the calling of the 5' RACE reads with MiXCR, one entry per CDR3 protein. The sample yields approximately 580,000 distinct CDR3 sequences, around 16% seen once. V gave up 0 bases and J gave up 6 bases; unmatched junction bases: 3. The CDR3 sequence is 14 residues long. The germline gives CDR1 SGHRS, CDR2 YFSETQ. The input for sequencing was PBMCs, taken roughly 5 days after the first yellow fever vaccination. The receptor was derived from a man younger than 35 who received the YFV17D yellow fever vaccine. The chain recombines TRBV5-1 with TRBJ2-3; 8 nucleotides agree with TRBD1. CDR3 DNA: TGCGCCAGCAGCTTGGACAGGGGGAAGGATACGCAGTATTTT. This encodes CASSLDRGKDTQYF.